This T cell receptor (beta chain) was identified in a study of OX40 agonist ivuxolimab in advanced cancers. Study summary: Patients were dosed intravenously with ivuxolimab at 0.01 to 10 mg/kg every 2 weeks.

The CDR3 runs to 14 residues. The V end was cut by 4 bases, the J end by 3 bases, with 11 bases between. Looked up from germline, CDR1 is SGHNT and CDR2 is YYREEE (reference sequence). Clones were read by immunoSEQ multiplex PCR, and TCRdb kept only the in-frame ones, dropping some. This sample has over 55,000 clones, with 77% found just once. This clonotype was sampled from an adult with an advanced solid tumor such as melanoma, head and neck, liver or kidney cancer. This chain links TRBV5-4 with TRBJ2-1; D not certain. The specimen comprised CD4+ or CD8+ T cells sorted from blood, sampled in a trial of the OX40 agonist ivuxolimab. The CDR3 region is CASSVPGSYNEQFF. In DNA, the CDR3 is TGTGCCAGCAGCGTTCCGGGCAGCTACAATGAGCAGTTCTTC.